This T cell receptor beta chain was recorded in a study of technical replicates of blood from a handful of donors. This CDR3 contains 14 residues. Trimming at V came to 0 bases and at J to 10 bases, leaving 4 bases not matched to a gene. CDR1 SGHNT and CDR2 YYREEE come from the germline V gene (reference sequence). The protocol was immunoSEQ multiplex PCR, while the TCRdb copy is restricted to in-frame clones and leaves out a portion. This sample has 60,000 or so clones; approximately 87% occur once, and the top ten carry around 5.5%. The sequencing input was PBMCs. The receptor was isolated from a human donor in good health. Some clones in this sample may be carry-over from other donors' samples. This chain uses TRBV5-4 with TRBJ1-4, with 9 bases aligning to TRBD1. The CDR3 region has the DNA TGTGCCAGCAGCTTGGGACAGGGGGAGGGAAAACTGTTTTTT. It yields the protein CASSLGQGEGKLFF.